Presented here are 26 T cell receptor beta chains from one specimen sequenced in a study of CD4 T cell repertoires in COVID-19. Using immunoSEQ multiplex PCR, the repertoire was profiled, and TCRdb retains in-frame clones only, with some absent. The sample includes over 75,000 clones, roughly four fifths of them seen just once. Sequencing used CD4+ T cells from peripheral blood, obtained after recovery from COVID-19. The receptors shown here come from a human donor who had COVID-19.

The V and J genes are TRBV18 and TRBJ2-2, with D hard to call. This CDR3 is built from 16 residues. V lost 4 bases and J lost 0, with 12 bases in between. Germline lookup yields CDR1 KGHSH and CDR2 LQKENI. The chain's CDR3 is CASSRRVDPNTGELFF. CDR3 in DNA: TGTGCCAGCTCACGGCGTGTTGACCCGAACACCGGGGAGCTGTTTTTT.

DNA for the CDR3: TGTGCCAGCAGAACGCCGGGACAGCCCCACGAGCAGTACTTC. Protein sequence: CASRTPGQPHEQYF. The V gene is TRBV6-5, the J gene TRBJ2-7, with 7 positions matching TRBD1. Germline CDR1 MNHEY, CDR2 SVGAGI. The V segment lost 6 bases and the J segment 5 bases; nucleotides outside the gene matches: 10. The CDR3 loop spans 14 amino acids.

The rearrangement links TRBV7-9 to TRBJ2-7; D is possibly TRBD1 or TRBD2 (5 bases each). The V gene's germline CDR1 is SEHNR and CDR2 FQNEAQ (reference sequence). The CDR3 totals 15 residues. The V end was cut by 2 bases, the J end by 1 base, with 12 bases between. The CDR3 sequence is CASSLSGTSSYEQYF. CDR3 in DNA: TGTGCCAGCAGCTTATCCGGGACGTCATCCTACGAGCAGTACTTC.

The rearrangement joins TRBV15 to TRBJ1-2; D not resolved. From germline, CDR1 is LNHNV and CDR2 YYDKDF (reference sequence). V dropped 0 bases and J dropped 8 bases, with 19 bases sitting between them. CDR3 length equals 16 residues. The CDR3: CATSRDNGRADRGYTF. CDR3 in DNA: TGTGCCACCAGCAGAGATAACGGGCGGGCCGACCGAGGCTACACCTTC.

The rearrangement joins TRBV7-9 to TRBJ1-2, with TRBD1 matching over 8 bases. Trimming cost V 5 bases and J 6 bases; bases outside gene matches: 8. The CDR3 covers 14 residues. Germline V CDR1 and CDR2: SEHNR, FQNEAQ (reference sequence). The CDR3, as DNA: TGTGCCAGCAGCGTCCGGACAGGGTTGGATGGCTACACCTTC. Its translation is CASSVRTGLDGYTF.

This chain joins TRBV18 and TRBJ2-7; D unresolved. V lost 4 bases, J lost 2 bases, and 12 bases lay in between. The length of the CDR3 is 14 residues. CDR1 KGHSH and CDR2 LQKENI come from the germline V gene. CDR3 loop: CASSRERSTYEQYF. The CDR3 DNA sequence: TGTGCCAGCTCACGGGAAAGGTCCACCTACGAGCAGTACTTC.

This chain joins TRBV6-5 and TRBJ1-2; the D is unclear. Germline lookup yields CDR1 MNHEY and CDR2 SVGAGI. The CDR3 is 13 residues long. Trimming stripped 2 bases from V and 4 bases from J, with 8 bases between. CDR3 sequence (DNA): TGTGCCAGCAGTTACGAGGGTAGCTATGGCTACACCTTC. The encoded protein is CASSYEGSYGYTF.

The chain has TRBV27 and TRBJ2-3; D not certain. V lost 0 bases, J lost 1 base, and 11 bases lay in between. The CDR3 is 16 residues long. Per germline, CDR1 MNHEY and CDR2 SMNVEV (reference sequence). The CDR3 nucleotides are TGTGCCAGCAGTTTATCGTTTGACCCCCGCACAGATACGCAGTATTTT. Translated, it gives CASSLSFDPRTDTQYF.

V is TRBV6-5 and J is TRBJ1-3; D not resolved. In germline, CDR1 is MNHEY, CDR2 SVGAGI. The CDR3 runs to 14 residues. Trimming cost V 10 bases and J 4 bases, with 17 bases left between them. This CDR3 is CATIPRGAGNTIYF. The CDR3 DNA follows: TGTGCCACCATCCCCCGGGGAGCGGGAAACACCATATATTTT.

For the CDR3, the DNA is TGTGCCAGCAGCAACCTCGAGGGAAATCAGCCCCAGCATTTT. This gives the protein CASSNLEGNQPQHF. The J gene is TRBJ1-5, the V gene TRBV7-9; D unclear. CDR3 length: 14 residues. Germline-derived CDR1 and CDR2 are SEHNR and FQNEAQ (reference sequence). V lost 5 bases and J lost 4, with 12 bases in between.

The V gene is TRBV3-1 (or the pseudogene TRBV3-2), the J gene TRBJ1-2; D is ambiguous. Germline V gene lookup returns CDR1 LGHDT and CDR2 YNNKEL (reference sequence). The CDR3 length is 14 residues. Trimming pared 0 bases from V and 1 base from J, leaving 6 bases between. The CDR3 loop reads CASSQDGNNYGYTF. CDR3 coding DNA: TGTGCCAGCAGCCAAGATGGGAATAACTATGGCTACACCTTC.

V gene TRBV28 combines with J gene TRBJ1-6, with 8 bases lining up with TRBD1. The CDR3 runs to 22 residues. The germline CDR1 and CDR2 sequences are MDHEN and SYDVKM. Trimming at V came to 4 bases and at J to 6 bases, leaving 26 bases not matched to a gene. The CDR3 sequence is CASSSPNQDRALFPTSNSPLHF. The CDR3 DNA sequence: TGTGCCAGCAGTTCACCTAATCAGGACAGGGCACTTTTCCCAACAAGTAATTCACCCCTCCACTTT.

This chain connects TRBV11-3 to TRBJ1-3, with 8 bases aligning to TRBD1. This CDR3 contains 19 residues. CDR1 is SGHNT and CDR2 is YENEEA in the germline V gene. V was clipped by 0 bases and J by 0 bases; unmatched bases: 10. The CDR3 sequence is CASSLDRQGAKPSGNTIYF. CDR3 DNA: TGTGCCAGCAGCTTAGATCGGCAGGGGGCCAAACCCTCTGGAAACACCATATATTTT.

The table lists this clone with a few counts. This chain links TRBV5-1 with TRBJ2-1; TRBD1 matches 8 bases. The CDR3 contains 19 residues. Germline V lookup: CDR1 SGHRS, CDR2 YFSETQ. J was trimmed by 7 bases and V by 4 bases; bases with no gene match: 22. The CDR3 DNA reads TGCGCCAGCAGCCCCCGGACAGGGTCTCGTACCCAGAGAGGGAATGAGCAGTTCTTC. Encoded protein: CASSPRTGSRTQRGNEQFF.

This rearrangement joins TRBV11-2 to TRBJ1-3; unclear D gene. Per the germline V gene, CDR1 is SGHAT and CDR2 is FQNNGV. Between the trimmed V and J ends, which lost 1 base and 5 bases, there was a span of 0 bases. This CDR3 has 11 amino acids. In DNA form, the CDR3 reads TGTGCCAGCAGCTTAGGAAACACCATATATTTT. This codes for CASSLGNTIYF.

The chain recombines TRBV10-2 with TRBJ2-7; the D is unclear. CDR1 is WSHSY and CDR2 is SAAADI in the germline V gene. This CDR3 is 14 amino acids long. V shed 0 bases and J shed 6 bases, with 12 bases lying between them. The CDR3 region has the DNA TGCGCCAGCAGTGAGTCGGGCAGCTACCCCGAGCAGTACTTC. Its protein product is CASSESGSYPEQYF.

The chain employs TRBV5-6 and TRBJ2-3, with 11 bases fitting TRBD2. The CDR3 sequence is 17 residues long. The J segment lost 3 bases and the V segment lost 3 bases, leaving 9 bases of the junction unmatched. The germline gives CDR1 SGHDT, CDR2 YYEEEE. This chain's CDR3 is CASSSRSSGRFTDTQYF. The CDR3 DNA follows: TGTGCCAGCAGCTCTCGTTCTAGCGGGAGGTTTACAGATACGCAGTATTTT.

This clone was found many times. The chain couples TRBV7-9 to TRBJ1-5; a possible D gene is TRBD1 (5 bases). The germline gives CDR1 SEHNR, CDR2 FQNEAQ (reference sequence). The CDR3 extends over 15 amino acids. Trimming stripped 0 bases from V and 4 bases from J, with 10 bases between. CDR3 amino acids: CASSLAHGGNQPQHF. The CDR3 bases are TGTGCCAGCAGCTTAGCACACGGGGGAAATCAGCCCCAGCATTTT.

The V call is TRBV27, the J call TRBJ2-2, with D possibly being TRBD1 (5 bases). The CDR3 totals 14 residues. V lost 5 bases and J lost 4, with 11 bases in between. Germline CDR1 and CDR2: MNHEY and SMNVEV (reference sequence). The CDR3: CASSQGTLTGELFF. CDR3 bases: TGTGCCAGCAGTCAGGGAACCCTCACCGGGGAGCTGTTTTTT.

V is TRBV6-5 and J is TRBJ2-1, with 12 bases lining up with TRBD2. The CDR3 spans 14 residues. Trimming cost V 6 bases and J 6 bases; bases outside gene matches: 3. Germline V CDR1 and CDR2: MNHEY, SVGAGI. The CDR3 is CASRPSGGANEQFF. The CDR3 DNA sequence: TGTGCCAGCAGACCTAGCGGGGGGGCCAATGAGCAGTTCTTC.

The chain carries TRBV5-1 and TRBJ1-1, with 7 bases that match TRBD1. This CDR3 region has 13 residues. The V and J ends lost 5 bases and 1 base, in that order; junction bases with no gene match: 2. Germline loops: CDR1 SGHRS, CDR2 YFSETQ. CDR3 nucleotides: TGCGCCAGCAGGACAGGGCCGAACACTGAAGCTTTCTTT. This gives the protein CASRTGPNTEAFF.

V gene TRBV2 combines with J gene TRBJ1-4; 8 bases line up with TRBD1. Per germline, CDR1 SNHLY and CDR2 FYNNEI. V lost 3 bases and J lost 7; bases outside the gene matches: 4. CDR3 size: 14 residues. The DNA of the CDR3 is TGTGCCAGCAGTGACGGCAGGGGGCTTGAAAAACTGTTTTTT. It encodes CASSDGRGLEKLFF.

The V call is TRBV24-1, the J call TRBJ2-2, with 10 nucleotides matching TRBD2. The V gene's germline CDR1 is KGHDR and CDR2 SFDVKD. The CDR3 runs to 18 residues. V trimming: 4 bases; J trimming: 2 bases; junction bases outside the gene matches: 9. The CDR3 sequence is CATSEGPAGGLNTGELFF. Here the CDR3 DNA reads TGTGCCACCAGTGAGGGCCCAGCGGGAGGGCTTAACACCGGGGAGCTGTTTTTT.

This clone came up many times. The CDR3 protein is CASSQEPGVNSPLHF. The CDR3, as DNA: TGTGCCAGCAGCCAAGAACCCGGAGTAAATTCACCCCTCCACTTT. V is TRBV4-2 and J is TRBJ1-6; D ambiguous. The length of the CDR3 is 15 residues. Trimming cost V 0 bases and J 7 bases, with 10 bases left between them. Germline lookup yields CDR1 LGHNA and CDR2 YNFKEQ.

This clone appeared once. This rearrangement joins TRBV27 to TRBJ1-2, with 7 bases identical to TRBD1. Looked up from germline, CDR1 is MNHEY and CDR2 is SMNVEV (reference sequence). The CDR3 extends over 15 amino acids. Losses at the gene ends were 0 bases for V and 5 bases for J; bases not matched to a gene: 6. CDR3 in DNA: TGTGCCAGCAGTTTATCCGGAGGGGGCAGGTATGGCTACACCTTC. It specifies CASSLSGGGRYGYTF.

The J gene is TRBJ1-5, the V gene TRBV24-1; 7 bases fit TRBD1. This CDR3 has 14 amino acids. Germline loops: CDR1 KGHDR, CDR2 SFDVKD. Trimming at V came to 6 bases and at J to 2 bases, leaving 3 bases not matched to a gene. The CDR3 DNA reads as TGTGCCACCAGTTCCACAGGGGGCAATCAGCCCCAGCATTTT. This gives the protein CATSSTGGNQPQHF.